One and the same sample provided the 14 T cell receptor beta chains below, sequenced in a study of T cell repertoires in cytomegalovirus infection. Via MiXCR, TCRdb re-called the reads, giving one row per CDR3 protein. The sample holds 600,000 to 800,000 distinct CDR3 sequences, roughly a quarter seen once. Sequencing was performed on CD8+ T cells from PBMCs. The receptors stem from a human donor in good health (CMV status not recorded). Some clones in this sample may be carry-over from other donors' samples.

The J gene is TRBJ2-3, the V gene TRBV14; 10 bases line up with TRBD2. This CDR3 is built from 19 residues. V was clipped by 0 bases and J by 1 base; unmatched bases: 10. The V gene's germline CDR1 is SGHDN and CDR2 FVKESK. The CDR3 DNA sequence: TGTGCCAGCAGCCAAGATAGCAGCGGGGGGGCCATAGGCACAGATACGCAGTATTTT. This gives the protein CASSQDSSGGAIGTDTQYF.

This rearrangement joins TRBV7-9 to TRBJ2-1; a weak D match, TRBD1 (6 bases). CDR3 size: 12 residues. With 2 bases removed from V and 9 bases from J, the gap between germline ends came to 8 bases. In germline, CDR1 is SEHNR, CDR2 FQNEAQ (reference sequence). The CDR3 nucleotides are TGTGCCAGCAGCTTACCAGGGGCTGAGCAGTTCTTC. Amino acid sequence: CASSLPGAEQFF.

The chain joins TRBV6-2 or TRBV6-3 to TRBJ1-5; D might be TRBD1 (5 bases). The CDR3 totals 18 residues. V dropped 4 bases and J dropped 9 bases, with 28 bases sitting between them. Looked up from germline, CDR1 is MNHEY and CDR2 is SVGEGT. The CDR3 spells CASSSTYGGAELSLPQHF. The CDR3 bases are TGTGCCAGCAGTTCTACCTACGGCGGGGCGGAATTGTCTCTGCCCCAGCATTTT.

The chain recombines TRBV5-1 with TRBJ2-5; a weak D match, TRBD2 (5 bases). The CDR3 length is 15 residues. Between the trimmed V and J ends, which lost 1 base and 5 bases, there was a span of 15 bases. Germline CDR1 and CDR2: SGHRS and YFSETQ. The CDR3 region has the DNA TGCGCCAGCAGCTTGACGCAGTGGGAGTGGGAGACCCAGTACTTC. It translates to CASSLTQWEWETQYF.

The table lists this clonotype with a few counts. The CDR3 loop reads CASSWEGGYTF. The DNA of the CDR3 is TGTGCCAGCAGTTGGGAAGGGGGCTACACCTTC. The chain uses TRBV6-6 and TRBJ1-2; no clear D. Trimming pared 4 bases from V and 8 bases from J, leaving 8 bases between. Germline lookup yields CDR1 MNHNY and CDR2 SVGAGI (reference sequence). CDR3 length equals 11 residues.

V gene TRBV27 combines with J gene TRBJ2-7, with D maybe TRBD2 (5 bases). This CDR3 has 14 amino acids. Trimming removed 4 bases from V and 3 bases from J, with 13 bases in between. Germline V CDR1 and CDR2: MNHEY, SMNVEV (reference sequence). The CDR3 loop is CASSSDGNYYEQYV. DNA of the CDR3: TGTGCCAGCAGTTCGGACGGGAATTACTACGAGCAGTACGTC.

This clonotype was recorded a few times. The chain employs TRBV28 and TRBJ2-7; TRBD1 matches at 7 bases. V gave up 6 bases and J gave up 1 base; unmatched junction bases: 9. CDR3 length: 15 residues. Germline CDR1 MDHEN, CDR2 SYDVKM. CDR3 DNA sequence: TGTGCCAGCAGCAAAGGGACAGATAGATCCTACGAGCAGTACGTC. Amino acid sequence: CASSKGTDRSYEQYV.

This sequence joins TRBV20-1 and TRBJ2-7; D could derive from TRBD1 or TRBD2 (6 bases each). The germline V gene has CDR1 DFQATT and CDR2 SNEGSKA (reference sequence). V was shortened by 1 base and J by 0 bases, with 10 bases between the two germline ends. The CDR3 sequence is 14 residues long. The CDR3 DNA sequence: TGCAGTGCTAGAGTACGGGGGCCCTCCTACGAGCAGTACTTC. Amino acids: CSARVRGPSYEQYF.

The chain uses TRBV20-1 and TRBJ2-1, with 9 nucleotides matching TRBD1. The V and J ends lost 3 bases and 8 bases, in that order; junction bases with no gene match: 11. The CDR3 covers 15 residues. CDR1 and CDR2 (germline): DFQATT, SNEGSKA (reference sequence). This CDR3 reads CSARDKQGALDEQFF. The CDR3 nucleotides read TGCAGTGCTAGGGATAAACAGGGGGCTCTGGATGAGCAGTTCTTC.

The V call is TRBV20-1, the J call TRBJ1-5, with no clear D. CDR1 is DFQATT and CDR2 is SNEGSKA in the germline V gene (reference sequence). CDR3 length equals 13 residues. The ends were cut back, 0 bases at V and 5 bases at J, with 8 bases in the middle. The CDR3 reads CSARDSRDQPQHF. The CDR3 DNA reads TGCAGTGCTAGAGATTCCAGAGATCAGCCCCAGCATTTT.

In its sample, this clonotype was seen many times. The rearrangement uses TRBV28 and TRBJ2-3; the D is unclear. Trimming removed 7 bases from V and 4 bases from J, with 18 bases in between. The germline CDR1 and CDR2 sequences are MDHEN and SYDVKM. The CDR3 has 15 residues. The CDR3 is CASIIKYPGPDTQYF. The DNA for the CDR3 is TGTGCCAGCATTATTAAGTATCCCGGCCCAGATACGCAGTATTTT.

This clonotype has more than one count but fewer than ten. J is TRBJ2-3 and V is TRBV4-1; tentatively, D is TRBD2 (5 bases). V lost 8 bases, J lost 2 bases, and 14 bases lay in between. The CDR3 is 14 amino acids. Looked up from germline, CDR1 is MGHRA and CDR2 is YSYEKL. The CDR3 loop is CASREGSNTDTQYF. CDR3 sequence (DNA): TGCGCCAGCCGCGAGGGCTCAAACACAGATACGCAGTATTTT.

This clonotype was detected ten times or more. The rearrangement uses TRBV27 and TRBJ1-1; maybe TRBD1 (5 bases). Germline loops: CDR1 MNHEY, CDR2 SMNVEV (reference sequence). Between the trimmed V and J ends, which lost 2 bases and 3 bases, there was a span of 13 bases. The CDR3 sequence is 15 residues long. The DNA for the CDR3 is TGTGCCAGCAGTTTAGCACACCCCAGGGACACTGAAGCTTTCTTT. Translation: CASSLAHPRDTEAFF.

The rearrangement links TRBV25-1 to TRBJ2-5; no definite D call. Germline loops: CDR1 MGHDK, CDR2 SYGVNS. V was pared by 10 bases and J by 2 bases, with 5 bases between. The CDR3 contains 10 residues. This CDR3 is CATMQETQYF. DNA for the CDR3: TGTGCCACTATGCAAGAGACCCAGTACTTC.